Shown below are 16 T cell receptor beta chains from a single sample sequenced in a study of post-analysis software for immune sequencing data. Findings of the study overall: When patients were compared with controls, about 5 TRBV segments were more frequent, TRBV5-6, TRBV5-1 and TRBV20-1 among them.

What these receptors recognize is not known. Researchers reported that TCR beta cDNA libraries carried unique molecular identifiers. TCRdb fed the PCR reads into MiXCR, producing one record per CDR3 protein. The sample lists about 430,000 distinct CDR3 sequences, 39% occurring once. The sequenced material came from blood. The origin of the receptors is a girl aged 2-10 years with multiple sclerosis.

CDR3 nucleotides: TGCAGCGTTGAAAACTGGGAGGGAACCTACGAGCAGTACTTC. Its protein is CSVENWEGTYEQYF. The chain recombines TRBV29-1 with TRBJ2-7, with TRBD2 matching 7 bases. Trimming took 2 bases from V and 2 from J; bases not matched to a gene: 6. The V gene's germline CDR1 is SQVTM and CDR2 ANQGSEA. This CDR3 is built from 14 residues.

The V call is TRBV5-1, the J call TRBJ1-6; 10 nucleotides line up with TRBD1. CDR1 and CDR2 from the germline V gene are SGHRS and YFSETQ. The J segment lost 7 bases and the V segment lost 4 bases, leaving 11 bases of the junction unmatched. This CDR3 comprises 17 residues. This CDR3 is CASSRARQGARNSPLHF. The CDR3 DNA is TGCGCCAGCAGCCGAGCCAGACAGGGGGCGCGGAATTCACCCCTCCACTTT.

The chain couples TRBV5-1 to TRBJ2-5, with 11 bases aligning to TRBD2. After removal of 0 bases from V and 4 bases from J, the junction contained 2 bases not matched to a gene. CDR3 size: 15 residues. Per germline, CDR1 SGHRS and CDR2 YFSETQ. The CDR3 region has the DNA TGCGCCAGCAGCTTGGGGACTAGCGGGCTAGAGACCCAGTACTTC. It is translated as CASSLGTSGLETQYF.

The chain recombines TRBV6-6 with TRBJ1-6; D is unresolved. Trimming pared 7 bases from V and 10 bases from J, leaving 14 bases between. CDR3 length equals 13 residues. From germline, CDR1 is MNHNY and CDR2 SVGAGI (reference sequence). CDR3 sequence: CASKTLENSPLHF. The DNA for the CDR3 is TGTGCCAGCAAGACCCTGGAGAACTCACCCCTCCACTTT.

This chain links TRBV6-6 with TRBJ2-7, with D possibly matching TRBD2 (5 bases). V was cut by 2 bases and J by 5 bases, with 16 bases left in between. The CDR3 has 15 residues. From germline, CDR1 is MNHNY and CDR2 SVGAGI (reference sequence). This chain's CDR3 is CASSYTERLGDEQYF. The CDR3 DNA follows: TGTGCCAGCAGTTACACGGAAAGGCTCGGGGACGAGCAGTACTTC.

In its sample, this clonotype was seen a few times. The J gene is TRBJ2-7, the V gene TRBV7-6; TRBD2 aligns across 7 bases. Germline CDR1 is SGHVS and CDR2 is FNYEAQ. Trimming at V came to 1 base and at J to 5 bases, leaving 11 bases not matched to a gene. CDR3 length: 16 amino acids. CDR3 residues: CASSLVRAGLRNEQYF. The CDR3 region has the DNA TGTGCCAGCAGCTTAGTGAGAGCGGGGTTACGGAACGAGCAGTACTTC.

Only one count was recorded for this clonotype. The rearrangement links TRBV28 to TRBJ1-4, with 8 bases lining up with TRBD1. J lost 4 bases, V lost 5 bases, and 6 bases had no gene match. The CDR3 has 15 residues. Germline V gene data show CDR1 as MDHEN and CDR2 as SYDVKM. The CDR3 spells CASSLRDRINEKLFF. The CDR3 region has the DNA TGTGCCAGCAGTCTCCGGGACAGGATTAATGAAAAACTGTTTTTT.

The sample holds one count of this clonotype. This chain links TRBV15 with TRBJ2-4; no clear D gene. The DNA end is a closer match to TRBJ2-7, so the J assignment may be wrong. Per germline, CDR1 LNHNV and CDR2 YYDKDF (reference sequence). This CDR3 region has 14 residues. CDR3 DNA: TGTGCCACCTCCCCCAACGGACCTACCCACGAGCAGTACTTC. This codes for CATSPNGPTHEQYF.

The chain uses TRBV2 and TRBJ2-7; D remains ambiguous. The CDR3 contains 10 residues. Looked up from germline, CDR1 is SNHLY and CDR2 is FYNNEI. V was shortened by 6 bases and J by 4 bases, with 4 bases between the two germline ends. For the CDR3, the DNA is TGTGCCAGCAGGCTTTACGAGCAGTACTTC. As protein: CASRLYEQYF.

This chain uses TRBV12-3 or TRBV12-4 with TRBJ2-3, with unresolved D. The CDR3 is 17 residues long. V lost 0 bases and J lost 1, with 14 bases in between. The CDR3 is CASSLARNAQGTDTQYF. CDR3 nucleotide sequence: TGTGCCAGCAGTTTAGCGCGAAACGCTCAGGGCACAGATACGCAGTATTTT.

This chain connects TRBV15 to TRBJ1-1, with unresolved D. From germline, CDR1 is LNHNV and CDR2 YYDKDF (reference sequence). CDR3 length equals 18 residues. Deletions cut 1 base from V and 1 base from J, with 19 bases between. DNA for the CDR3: TGTGCCACCAGCAGAGCCTCGCTCTCGGATCTGGGGAACACTGAAGCTTTCTTT. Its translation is CATSRASLSDLGNTEAFF.

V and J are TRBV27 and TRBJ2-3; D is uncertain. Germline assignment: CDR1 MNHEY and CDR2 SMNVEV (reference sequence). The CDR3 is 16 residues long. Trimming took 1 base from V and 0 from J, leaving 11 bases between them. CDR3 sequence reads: CASSLLGGSSTDTQYF. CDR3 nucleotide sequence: TGTGCCAGCAGTTTATTGGGCGGTAGTAGCACAGATACGCAGTATTTT.

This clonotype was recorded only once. The CDR3 coding sequence is TGTGCCAGCAGCCCGGACAGTTTCACAGATACGCAGTATTTT. It is translated as CASSPDSFTDTQYF. This chain joins TRBV7-3 and TRBJ2-3; the D gene is possibly TRBD1 (6 bases). V shed 5 bases and J shed 2 bases, with 11 bases lying between them. This CDR3 region has 14 residues. Germline V lookup: CDR1 SGHTA, CDR2 FQGTGA.

The CDR3 loop is CASSSVPGDNYNEQFF. The CDR3 DNA is TGTGCCAGCAGCTCGGTACCGGGGGACAATTACAATGAGCAGTTCTTC. The chain couples TRBV11-2 to TRBJ2-1, with D perhaps given as TRBD1 or TRBD2 (6 bases each). Trimming left V 4 bases short and J 4 bases short, with 17 bases between. The CDR3 contains 16 residues. CDR1 is SGHAT, CDR2 FQNNGV, per germline.

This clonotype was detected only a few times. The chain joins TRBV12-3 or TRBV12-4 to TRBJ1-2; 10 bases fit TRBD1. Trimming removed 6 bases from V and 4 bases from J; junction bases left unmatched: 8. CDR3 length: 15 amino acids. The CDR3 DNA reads TGTGCCAGCAGGACAGGGGGCAGGTCGCGCTATGGCTACACCTTC. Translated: CASRTGGRSRYGYTF.

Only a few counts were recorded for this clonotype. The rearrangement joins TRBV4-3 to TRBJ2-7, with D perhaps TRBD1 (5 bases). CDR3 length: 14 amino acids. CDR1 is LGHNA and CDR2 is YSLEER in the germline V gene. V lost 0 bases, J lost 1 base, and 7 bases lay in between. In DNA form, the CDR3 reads TGCGCCAGCAGCCAAGATCCAGGGTCCTACGAGCAGTACTTC. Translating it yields CASSQDPGSYEQYF.